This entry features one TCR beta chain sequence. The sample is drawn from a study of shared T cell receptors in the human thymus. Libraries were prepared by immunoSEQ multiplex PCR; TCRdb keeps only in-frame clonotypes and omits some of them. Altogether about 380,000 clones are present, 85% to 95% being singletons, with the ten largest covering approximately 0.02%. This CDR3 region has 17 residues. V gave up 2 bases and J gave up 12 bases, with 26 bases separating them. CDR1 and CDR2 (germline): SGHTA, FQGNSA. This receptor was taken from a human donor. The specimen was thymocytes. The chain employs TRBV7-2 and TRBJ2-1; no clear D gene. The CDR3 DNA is TGTGCCAGCAGCTTACTGGCCCTACGGATGAAAGTAAGTGGGCAGTTCTTC. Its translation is CASSLLALRMKVSGQFF. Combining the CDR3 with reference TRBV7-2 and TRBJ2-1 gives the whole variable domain GAGVSQSPSNKVTEKGKDVELRCDPISGHTALYWYRQSLGQGLEFLIYFQGNSAPDKSGLPSDRFSAERTGGSVSTLTIQRTQQEDSAVYLCASSLLALRMKVSGQFFGPGTRLTVL.